The next 17 T cell receptor beta chains were all read from a single sample in a study of cytomegalovirus exposure and HLA in healthy donors. A multiplex PCR was run with 60 Vbeta primers and 13 Jbeta primers. Repertoires were generated with immunoSEQ multiplex PCR, while TCRdb's copy carries only in-frame clones and drops some. The sample holds approximately 150,000 clones, approximately 88% seen once. The sequenced sample consisted of PBMCs. Receptors were obtained from a young man in good health and CMV-seronegative.

This clone appeared a single time. The chain recombines TRBV6-1 with TRBJ2-5, with TRBD2 matching over 14 bases. The DNA matches TRBJ2-7 better at its end, which makes the J call doubtful. The CDR3 covers 15 residues. The germline CDR1 and CDR2 sequences are MNHNS and SASEGT. CDR3 loop: CASTGTSGGGYEQYF. The CDR3 DNA reads TGTGCCAGCACGGGGACTAGCGGGGGAGGCTACGAGCAGTACTTC.

J is TRBJ1-5 and V is TRBV5-1, with TRBD1 matching 7 bases. The CDR3 contains 15 residues. The germline CDR1 and CDR2 sequences are SGHRS and YFSETQ. V lost 4 bases, J lost 2 bases, and 6 bases stayed unmatched. The CDR3 nucleotides are TGCGCCAGCAGCCCGGGGACAGACGGCAATCAGCCCCAGCATTTT. It specifies CASSPGTDGNQPQHF.

The rearrangement links TRBV2 to TRBJ1-4, with 8 bases matching TRBD1. V gave up 4 bases and J gave up 8 bases; unmatched junction bases: 6. The CDR3 consists of 14 residues. Germline V lookup: CDR1 SNHLY, CDR2 FYNNEI. The CDR3 nucleotides read TGTGCCAGCAGTGCCGACAGGGGTCGGGAAAAACTGTTTTTT. Encoded protein: CASSADRGREKLFF.

The V and J genes are TRBV4-3 and TRBJ1-1, with 8 bases matching TRBD1. This CDR3 spans 17 amino acids. V trimming: 0 bases; J trimming: 0 bases; junction bases outside the gene matches: 6. Germline values: CDR1 LGHNA, CDR2 YSLEER. Written as DNA, the CDR3 is TGCGCCAGCAGCCAAGATCCGTACAGGGGGATGAACACTGAAGCTTTCTTT. Amino acid sequence: CASSQDPYRGMNTEAFF.

The CDR3: CASSPLAQGDEQYF. The DNA of the CDR3 is TGTGCCAGCTCACCATTAGCTCAGGGGGACGAGCAGTACTTC. The chain is built from TRBV18 and TRBJ2-7, with TRBD1 identical over 7 bases. This CDR3 has 14 amino acids. Unmatched junction bases numbered 6, after V lost 2 bases and J lost 5 bases. Germline values: CDR1 KGHSH, CDR2 LQKENI.

The chain joins TRBV28 to TRBJ1-2, with TRBD1 identical over 11 bases. Germline CDR1 MDHEN, CDR2 SYDVKM. The CDR3 covers 12 residues. V lost 9 bases and J lost 8; bases outside the gene matches: 5. CDR3 loop: CASGQGATGYTF. The CDR3, as DNA: TGTGCCAGTGGACAGGGGGCGACGGGCTACACCTTC.

This chain uses TRBV28 with TRBJ1-4, with D perhaps TRBD1 (5 bases). Germline CDR1 MDHEN, CDR2 SYDVKM. The CDR3 is made up of 16 amino acids. Trimming cost V 5 bases and J 0 bases, with 13 bases left between them. CDR3 region: CASSLRGGATNEKLFF. The CDR3 nucleotides are TGTGCCAGCAGTCTCCGGGGAGGGGCAACTAATGAAAAACTGTTTTTT.

This clone has more than one count but fewer than ten. The genes are TRBV19 and TRBJ2-5, with a tentative D call TRBD2 (6 bases). Trimming shortened V by 5 bases and J by 1 base, and 14 bases separated the two germline ends. The CDR3 length is 15 residues. Germline V gene data show CDR1 as LNHDA and CDR2 as SQIVND (reference sequence). The chain's CDR3 is CASSWAGFSQETQYF. CDR3 sequence (DNA): TGTGCCAGTAGTTGGGCGGGATTCTCCCAAGAGACCCAGTACTTC.

The chain joins TRBV27 to TRBJ2-4; D is perhaps TRBD1 (6 bases). Trimming left V 5 bases short and J 8 bases short, with 13 bases between. The CDR3 is 13 residues long. Germline values: CDR1 MNHEY, CDR2 SMNVEV (reference sequence). CDR3 protein: CASSMRTEYIQYF. The CDR3 coding sequence is TGTGCCAGCAGTATGCGGACAGAGTACATTCAGTACTTC.

V and J are TRBV29-1 and TRBJ2-1; 7 bases map to TRBD2. Germline values: CDR1 SQVTM, CDR2 ANQGSEA. With 8 bases clipped from V and 2 bases from J, the junction kept 12 bases outside the gene matches. CDR3 length: 15 residues. This CDR3 is CSPYGGRGTYNEQFF. The CDR3 DNA reads TGCAGCCCCTATGGCGGGAGAGGGACCTACAATGAGCAGTTCTTC.

The rearrangement joins TRBV10-3 to TRBJ1-2, with 8 nucleotides matching TRBD1. Germline trimming cut 7 bases from V and 3 bases from J; bases unmatched to any gene: 7. The CDR3 covers 14 residues. Germline values: CDR1 ENHRY, CDR2 SYGVKD. The CDR3: CAINHDRGDYGYTF. CDR3 DNA: TGTGCCATCAACCATGACAGGGGAGACTATGGCTACACCTTC.

The V call is TRBV7-9, the J call TRBJ2-2; 8 nucleotides match TRBD1. Germline-derived CDR1 and CDR2 are SEHNR and FQNEAQ (reference sequence). V shed 5 bases, J shed 9 bases, and the junction held 8 bases outside the gene matches. This CDR3 region has 14 residues. In DNA, the CDR3 is TGTGCCAGCAGCCCAACGACAGGGGTTAGGGAGCTGTTTTTT. It codes for CASSPTTGVRELFF.

This chain uses TRBV7-6 with TRBJ2-3; 15 bases align to TRBD2. Germline V gene lookup returns CDR1 SGHVS and CDR2 FNYEAQ. This CDR3 comprises 18 residues. V lost 4 bases to trimming and J lost 1 base; unmatched junction nucleotides: 6. The CDR3 DNA sequence: TGTGCCAGCAGCTCCAGGACTAGCGGGAGGGATCGCACAGATACGCAGTATTTT. This translates into CASSSRTSGRDRTDTQYF.

The chain has TRBV6-5 and TRBJ1-4; TRBD1 aligns across 7 bases. V was clipped by 6 bases and J by 7 bases; unmatched bases: 5. The CDR3 runs 13 residues. Germline CDR1 reads MNHEY; CDR2 reads SVGAGI. The CDR3 DNA is TGTGCCAGCAGCCGACAGGGCGGTGAAAAACTGTTTTTT. Translation: CASSRQGGEKLFF.

The chain has TRBV11-1 and TRBJ2-4; 7 positions match TRBD1. J lost 3 bases, V lost 3 bases, and 11 bases had no gene match. Germline assignment: CDR1 SGHAT and CDR2 FQDESV (reference sequence). This CDR3 spans 17 amino acids. The CDR3 nucleotides read TGTGCCAGCAGCTTTGACAGGGATCCGGTAGGCAAAAACATTCAGTACTTC. This sequence encodes CASSFDRDPVGKNIQYF.

The J gene is TRBJ2-3, the V gene TRBV5-1; TRBD2 matches at 11 bases. The CDR3 consists of 18 residues. From germline, CDR1 is SGHRS and CDR2 YFSETQ. The V gene end was trimmed by 0 bases and the J gene end by 0 bases; junction bases not matched to a gene: 6. CDR3 protein: CASSLAARLAGSTDTQYF. The CDR3 DNA is TGCGCCAGCAGCTTGGCCGCCAGACTAGCGGGAAGCACAGATACGCAGTATTTT.

Here the CDR3 reads CASSLTVRMNTEAFF. For the CDR3, the DNA is TGTGCCAGCAGCTTGACGGTCAGGATGAACACTGAAGCTTTCTTT. This chain connects TRBV5-6 to TRBJ1-1; D gene ambiguous. This CDR3 contains 15 residues. Per the germline V gene, CDR1 is SGHDT and CDR2 is YYEEEE. The germline V and J ends were trimmed by 1 base and 0 bases, with 10 bases remaining between them.